The source of this T cell receptor (beta chain) is a study of T cells in Graves' hyperthyroidism and ophthalmopathy. RNA transcripts were the template for amplifying TCR beta CDR3 regions. Primed by the HTBI set, a first-round RT-PCR was run on the TCR CDR3. TCRdb fed the multiplex PCR reads into MiXCR, producing one record per CDR3 protein. The sample shows under 350,000 distinct CDR3 sequences, around a fifth of them seen only once. The germline V and J ends were trimmed by 6 bases and 11 bases, with 17 bases remaining between them. CDR3 length: 13 residues. Germline V gene sequence: CDR1 SGHTA, CDR2 FQGTGA.

The sample comprised blood. The chain links TRBV7-3 to TRBJ2-1; TRBD1 might be the D (6 bases). The source is a woman aged 45-60 years with Graves' hyperthyroidism. The CDR3 protein is CASSPYSGTQQFF. The CDR3 DNA reads as TGTGCCAGCAGTCCCTACTCCGGGACACAGCAGTTCTTC.